This TCR beta chain was recovered during a study of shared T cell receptors in the human thymus. V gave up 7 bases and J gave up 4 bases; unmatched junction bases: 12. This CDR3 contains 16 residues. The germline gives CDR1 SQVTM, CDR2 ANQGSEA. Libraries were prepared by immunoSEQ multiplex PCR; TCRdb keeps only in-frame clonotypes and omits some of them. The sample consists of 500,000 to 850,000 clones, around 87% of them appearing once. The same sample was also used in a study of human thymus T cells. That report adds: It looked as if thymic and blood repertoires used V and J genes in a biased way.

The sequenced sample was thymocytes. The chain is built from TRBV29-1 and TRBJ2-3; 12 bases map to TRBD1. This receptor was identified in a boy younger than two with a congenital heart defect. CDR3 DNA: TGCAGCGGCCGTCTCGGGACAGGGGGCGAACCAGATACGCAGTATTTT. Protein sequence: CSGRLGTGGEPDTQYF.